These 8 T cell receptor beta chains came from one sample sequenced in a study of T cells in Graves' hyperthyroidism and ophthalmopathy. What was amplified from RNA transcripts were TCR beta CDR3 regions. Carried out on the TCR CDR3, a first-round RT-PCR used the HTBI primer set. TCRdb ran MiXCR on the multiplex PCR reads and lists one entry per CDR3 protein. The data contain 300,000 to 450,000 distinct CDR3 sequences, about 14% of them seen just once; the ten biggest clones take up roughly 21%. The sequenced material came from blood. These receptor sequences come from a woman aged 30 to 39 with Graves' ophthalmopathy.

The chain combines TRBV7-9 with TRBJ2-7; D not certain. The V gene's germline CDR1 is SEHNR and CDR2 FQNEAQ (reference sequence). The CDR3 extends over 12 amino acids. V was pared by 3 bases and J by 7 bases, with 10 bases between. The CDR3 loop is CASSLPSREQYF. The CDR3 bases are TGTGCCAGCAGCTTGCCATCACGGGAGCAGTACTTC.

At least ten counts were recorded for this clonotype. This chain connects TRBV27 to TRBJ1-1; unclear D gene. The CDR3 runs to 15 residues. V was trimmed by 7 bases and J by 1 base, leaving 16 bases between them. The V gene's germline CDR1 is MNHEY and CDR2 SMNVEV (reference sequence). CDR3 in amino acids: CASTFLGAGNTEAFF. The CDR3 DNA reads TGTGCCAGCACCTTTCTTGGTGCGGGGAACACTGAAGCTTTCTTT.

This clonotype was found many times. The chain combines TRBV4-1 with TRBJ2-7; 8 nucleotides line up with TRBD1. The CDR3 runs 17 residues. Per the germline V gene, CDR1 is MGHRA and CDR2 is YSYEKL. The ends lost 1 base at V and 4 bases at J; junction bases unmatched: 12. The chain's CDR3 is CASSQASSMQGAYEQYF. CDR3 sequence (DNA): TGCGCCAGCAGCCAAGCCTCTTCCATGCAGGGGGCATACGAGCAGTACTTC.

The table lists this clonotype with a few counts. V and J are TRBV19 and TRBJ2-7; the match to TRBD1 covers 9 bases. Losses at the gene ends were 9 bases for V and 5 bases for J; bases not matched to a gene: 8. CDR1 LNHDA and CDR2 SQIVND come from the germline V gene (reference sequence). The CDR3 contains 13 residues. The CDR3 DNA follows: TGTGCCAGACCCGCACAGGGGGCCGACGAGCAGTACTTC. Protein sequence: CARPAQGADEQYF.

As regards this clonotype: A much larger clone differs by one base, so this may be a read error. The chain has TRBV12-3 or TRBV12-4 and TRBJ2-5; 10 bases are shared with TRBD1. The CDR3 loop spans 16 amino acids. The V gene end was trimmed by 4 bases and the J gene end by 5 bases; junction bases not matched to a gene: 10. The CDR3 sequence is CASSSGQGTSQETQYF. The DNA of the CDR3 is TGTGCCAGCAGTTCGGGACAGGGGACCTCCCAGGAGACCCAGTACTTC.

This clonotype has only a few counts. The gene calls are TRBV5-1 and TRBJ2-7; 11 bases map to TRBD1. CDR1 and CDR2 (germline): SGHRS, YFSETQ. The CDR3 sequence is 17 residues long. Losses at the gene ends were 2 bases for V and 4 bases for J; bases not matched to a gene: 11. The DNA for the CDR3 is TGCGCCAGCAGCTTCAACCCCGGACAGGGGGCTAGATACGAGCAGTACTTC. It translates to CASSFNPGQGARYEQYF.

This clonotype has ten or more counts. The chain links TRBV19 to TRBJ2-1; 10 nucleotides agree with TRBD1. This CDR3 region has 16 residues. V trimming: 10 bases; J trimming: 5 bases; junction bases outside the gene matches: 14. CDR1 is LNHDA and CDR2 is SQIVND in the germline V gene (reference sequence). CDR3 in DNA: TGTGCCACGCAACGTGTTGAGGGACAGGGGAACAATGAGCAGTTCTTC. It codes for CATQRVEGQGNNEQFF. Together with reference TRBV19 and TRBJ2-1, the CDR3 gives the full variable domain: DGGITQSPKYLFRKEGQNVTLSCEQNLNHDAMYWYRQDPGQGLRLIYYSQIVNDFQKGDIAEGYSVSREKKESFPLTVTSAQKNPTAFYLCATQRVEGQGNNEQFFGPGTRLTVL.

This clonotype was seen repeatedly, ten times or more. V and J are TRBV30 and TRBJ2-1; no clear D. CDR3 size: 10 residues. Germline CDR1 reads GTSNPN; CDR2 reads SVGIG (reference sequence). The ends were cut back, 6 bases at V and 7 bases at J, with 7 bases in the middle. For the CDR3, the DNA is TGTGCCTGCCCCGGTAATGAGCAGTTCTTC. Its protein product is CACPGNEQFF.